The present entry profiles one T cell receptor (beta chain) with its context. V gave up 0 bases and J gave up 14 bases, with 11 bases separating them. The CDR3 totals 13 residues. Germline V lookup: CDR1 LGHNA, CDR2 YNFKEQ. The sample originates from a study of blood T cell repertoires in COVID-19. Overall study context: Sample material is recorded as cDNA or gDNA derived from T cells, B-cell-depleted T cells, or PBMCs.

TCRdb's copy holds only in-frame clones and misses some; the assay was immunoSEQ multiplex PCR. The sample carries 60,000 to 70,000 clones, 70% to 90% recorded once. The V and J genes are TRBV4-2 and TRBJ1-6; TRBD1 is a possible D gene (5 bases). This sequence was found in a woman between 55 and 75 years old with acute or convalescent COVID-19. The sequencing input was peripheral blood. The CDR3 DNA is TGTGCCAGCAGCCAAGATAGGGGTTTAGCCCTCCACTTT. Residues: CASSQDRGLALHF.